This entry lists 11 T cell receptor beta chains sequenced from one sample in a study of T cell repertoires in cytomegalovirus infection. Their antigens remain unidentified. TCRdb analysed the reads with MiXCR anew, one entry per CDR3 protein. Counted here are a few hundred thousand distinct CDR3 sequences, more than 30% occurring once; the ten biggest clones make up around a sixth. The material was cultured PBMCs, obtained from culture after CMV antigen stimulation. The receptors shown here come from a human donor in good health (CMV status not recorded). Some clones in this sample may be carry-over from other donors' samples.

This clonotype was seen only a few times. The V gene is TRBV28, the J gene TRBJ2-1; 9 bases match TRBD1. The CDR3 has 16 residues. The ends lost 5 bases at V and 4 bases at J; junction bases unmatched: 9. CDR1 MDHEN and CDR2 SYDVKM come from the germline V gene. CDR3 loop: CASSGEGTGRYNEQFF. The CDR3 nucleotides read TGTGCCAGCAGTGGGGAGGGGACAGGGAGATACAATGAGCAGTTCTTC.

This clonotype was seen only a few times. V and J are TRBV28 and TRBJ2-7; D is perhaps TRBD2 (7 bases). Germline CDR1 reads MDHEN; CDR2 reads SYDVKM. The CDR3 spans 15 residues. The ends were cut back, 3 bases at V and 2 bases at J, with 14 bases in the middle. This CDR3 is CASSFGGAYAYEQYF. The CDR3 DNA reads TGTGCCAGCAGTTTTGGGGGGGCCTACGCCTACGAGCAGTACTTC.

The chain recombines TRBV29-1 with TRBJ2-1, with 7 bases lining up with TRBD2. From germline, CDR1 is SQVTM and CDR2 ANQGSEA. This CDR3 is built from 13 residues. The junction had 11 bases not matched to a gene; V was cut back by 8 bases and J by 7 bases. CDR3 coding DNA: TGCAGCTCGGGTTTAGCTAGCGGAAATGAGCAGTTCTTC. Translation: CSSGLASGNEQFF.

The chain combines TRBV7-2 with TRBJ1-2; D is unclear. The CDR3 spans 11 residues. Trimming removed 8 bases from V and 4 bases from J, with 8 bases in between. Germline lookup yields CDR1 SGHTA and CDR2 FQGNSA. The CDR3 bases are TGTGCCAGCCAGAGTTCCTATGGCTACACCTTC. Translated: CASQSSYGYTF.

The rearrangement uses TRBV27 and TRBJ2-7, with D perhaps being TRBD1 or TRBD2 (5 bases each). This CDR3 is built from 11 residues. The V and J ends lost 8 bases and 6 bases respectively, with 11 bases between them. Per germline, CDR1 MNHEY and CDR2 SMNVEV (reference sequence). In nucleotides, the CDR3 is TGTGCCAGCGGGTGGGGGTCCGAGCAGTACTTC. The encoded protein is CASGWGSEQYF.

This clonotype was counted between two and nine times. This rearrangement joins TRBV28 to TRBJ2-1; 7 bases match TRBD2. CDR3 length: 15 residues. The germline V gene has CDR1 MDHEN and CDR2 SYDVKM. With V trimmed by 6 bases and J by 5 bases, 10 bases remained unmatched. CDR3 DNA: TGTGCCAGCAGCTACCCTAGCGGAGGCCACAATGAGCAGTTCTTC. This encodes CASSYPSGGHNEQFF.

Only a few counts were recorded for this clonotype. The rearrangement joins TRBV27 to TRBJ1-5; 9 bases are shared with TRBD1. The CDR3 is 16 amino acids. Germline-derived CDR1 and CDR2 are MNHEY and SMNVEV (reference sequence). The trim removed 3 bases at V and 1 base at J, leaving 4 bases unmatched. CDR3 sequence: CASSLDGQGSNQPQHF. The CDR3 DNA sequence: TGTGCCAGCAGTTTGGATGGACAGGGGAGCAATCAGCCCCAGCATTTT.

This clonotype was recorded a few times. The CDR3 nucleotides are TGTGCCAGCAGTGACCTTCAGCGGGAGGCAGATACGCAGTATTTT. Amino acids: CASSDLQREADTQYF. V is TRBV25-1 and J is TRBJ2-3; TRBD2 aligns across 9 bases. The CDR3 is 15 amino acids. Germline CDR1 is MGHDK and CDR2 is SYGVNS. V shed 3 bases and J 4 bases; nucleotides not matched to a gene: 5.

In this sample, this clonotype turned up a few times. The rearrangement uses TRBV27 and TRBJ1-6; a weak D match, TRBD1 (5 bases). The CDR3 is made up of 16 amino acids. Deletions cut 0 bases from V and 3 bases from J, with 9 bases between. Germline V lookup: CDR1 MNHEY, CDR2 SMNVEV (reference sequence). Written as DNA, the CDR3 is TGTGCCAGCAGTTTATCGACAGAAGTCTATAATTCACCCCTCCACTTT. Translated: CASSLSTEVYNSPLHF.

This clonotype came up many times. The chain employs TRBV7-8 and TRBJ2-2; D is undetermined. This CDR3 contains 15 residues. V lost 3 bases and J 4 bases, leaving 12 bases between the germline ends. Germline CDR1 SGHVS, CDR2 FQNEAQ. CDR3 sequence reads: CASSFPRVGTGELFF. CDR3 in DNA: TGTGCCAGCAGCTTTCCTCGGGTGGGCACCGGGGAGCTGTTTTTT.

This clonotype showed up just once. V and J are TRBV7-3 and TRBJ1-2, with unresolved D. The germline V gene encodes CDR1 SGHTA and CDR2 FQGTGA. The CDR3 has 13 residues. Trimming removed 5 bases at V and 10 bases at J, with 17 bases between. CDR3 in amino acids: CASSPTPKDFYTF. The CDR3 DNA sequence: TGTGCCAGCAGCCCAACCCCCAAGGACTTCTACACCTTC. Variable domain in full (rest from reference TRBV7-3 and TRBJ1-2): GAGVSQTPSNKVTEKGKYVELRCDPISGHTALYWYRQSLGQGPEFLIYFQGTGAADDSGLPNDRFFAVRPEGSVSTLKIQRTERGDSAVYLCASSPTPKDFYTFGSGTRLTVV.